A single sample gave rise to the 3 T cell receptor beta chains below, sequenced in a study of OX40 agonist ivuxolimab in advanced cancers. Using immunoSEQ multiplex PCR, the repertoire was profiled, and TCRdb retains in-frame clones only, with some absent. The sample includes some 53,000 clones, 94% seen only once; the top ten take 9.5% to 15%. Here the sequenced sample was CD4+ or CD8+ T cells sorted from blood, taken in a trial of the OX40 agonist ivuxolimab. Receptors were obtained from an adult with an advanced solid tumor such as melanoma, head and neck, liver or kidney cancer.

The chain employs TRBV28 and TRBJ2-4, with a weak D call TRBD1 (6 bases). Germline CDR1 is MDHEN and CDR2 is SYDVKM. The CDR3 length is 22 residues. V dropped 6 bases and J dropped 1 base, with 34 bases sitting between them. CDR3 nucleotide sequence: TGTGCCAGCAGAAATCTAATTAACAGGGACCCATCCCCACGAACGGCCAAAAACATTCAGTACTTC. Translation gives CASRNLINRDPSPRTAKNIQYF.

DNA for the CDR3: TGTGCCAGCAGCTTGCCCGGGACTAGCGGCGATGAGCAGTTCTTC. Translation: CASSLPGTSGDEQFF. The chain recombines TRBV7-8 with TRBJ2-1; 11 bases map to TRBD2. Losses at the gene ends were 3 bases for V and 8 bases for J; bases not matched to a gene: 6. Germline V gene sequence: CDR1 SGHVS, CDR2 FQNEAQ. CDR3 length: 15 amino acids.

The CDR3 reads CASSRGADSINNEQFF. As DNA, the CDR3 is TGTGCCAGCAGTAGGGGGGCGGACAGCATCAACAATGAGCAGTTCTTC. The V and J genes are TRBV27 and TRBJ2-1; either TRBD1 or TRBD2 may supply D (6 bases each). V was clipped by 5 bases and J by 5 bases, with 19 bases between them. This CDR3 contains 16 residues. Germline-derived CDR1 and CDR2 are MNHEY and SMNVEV (reference sequence).